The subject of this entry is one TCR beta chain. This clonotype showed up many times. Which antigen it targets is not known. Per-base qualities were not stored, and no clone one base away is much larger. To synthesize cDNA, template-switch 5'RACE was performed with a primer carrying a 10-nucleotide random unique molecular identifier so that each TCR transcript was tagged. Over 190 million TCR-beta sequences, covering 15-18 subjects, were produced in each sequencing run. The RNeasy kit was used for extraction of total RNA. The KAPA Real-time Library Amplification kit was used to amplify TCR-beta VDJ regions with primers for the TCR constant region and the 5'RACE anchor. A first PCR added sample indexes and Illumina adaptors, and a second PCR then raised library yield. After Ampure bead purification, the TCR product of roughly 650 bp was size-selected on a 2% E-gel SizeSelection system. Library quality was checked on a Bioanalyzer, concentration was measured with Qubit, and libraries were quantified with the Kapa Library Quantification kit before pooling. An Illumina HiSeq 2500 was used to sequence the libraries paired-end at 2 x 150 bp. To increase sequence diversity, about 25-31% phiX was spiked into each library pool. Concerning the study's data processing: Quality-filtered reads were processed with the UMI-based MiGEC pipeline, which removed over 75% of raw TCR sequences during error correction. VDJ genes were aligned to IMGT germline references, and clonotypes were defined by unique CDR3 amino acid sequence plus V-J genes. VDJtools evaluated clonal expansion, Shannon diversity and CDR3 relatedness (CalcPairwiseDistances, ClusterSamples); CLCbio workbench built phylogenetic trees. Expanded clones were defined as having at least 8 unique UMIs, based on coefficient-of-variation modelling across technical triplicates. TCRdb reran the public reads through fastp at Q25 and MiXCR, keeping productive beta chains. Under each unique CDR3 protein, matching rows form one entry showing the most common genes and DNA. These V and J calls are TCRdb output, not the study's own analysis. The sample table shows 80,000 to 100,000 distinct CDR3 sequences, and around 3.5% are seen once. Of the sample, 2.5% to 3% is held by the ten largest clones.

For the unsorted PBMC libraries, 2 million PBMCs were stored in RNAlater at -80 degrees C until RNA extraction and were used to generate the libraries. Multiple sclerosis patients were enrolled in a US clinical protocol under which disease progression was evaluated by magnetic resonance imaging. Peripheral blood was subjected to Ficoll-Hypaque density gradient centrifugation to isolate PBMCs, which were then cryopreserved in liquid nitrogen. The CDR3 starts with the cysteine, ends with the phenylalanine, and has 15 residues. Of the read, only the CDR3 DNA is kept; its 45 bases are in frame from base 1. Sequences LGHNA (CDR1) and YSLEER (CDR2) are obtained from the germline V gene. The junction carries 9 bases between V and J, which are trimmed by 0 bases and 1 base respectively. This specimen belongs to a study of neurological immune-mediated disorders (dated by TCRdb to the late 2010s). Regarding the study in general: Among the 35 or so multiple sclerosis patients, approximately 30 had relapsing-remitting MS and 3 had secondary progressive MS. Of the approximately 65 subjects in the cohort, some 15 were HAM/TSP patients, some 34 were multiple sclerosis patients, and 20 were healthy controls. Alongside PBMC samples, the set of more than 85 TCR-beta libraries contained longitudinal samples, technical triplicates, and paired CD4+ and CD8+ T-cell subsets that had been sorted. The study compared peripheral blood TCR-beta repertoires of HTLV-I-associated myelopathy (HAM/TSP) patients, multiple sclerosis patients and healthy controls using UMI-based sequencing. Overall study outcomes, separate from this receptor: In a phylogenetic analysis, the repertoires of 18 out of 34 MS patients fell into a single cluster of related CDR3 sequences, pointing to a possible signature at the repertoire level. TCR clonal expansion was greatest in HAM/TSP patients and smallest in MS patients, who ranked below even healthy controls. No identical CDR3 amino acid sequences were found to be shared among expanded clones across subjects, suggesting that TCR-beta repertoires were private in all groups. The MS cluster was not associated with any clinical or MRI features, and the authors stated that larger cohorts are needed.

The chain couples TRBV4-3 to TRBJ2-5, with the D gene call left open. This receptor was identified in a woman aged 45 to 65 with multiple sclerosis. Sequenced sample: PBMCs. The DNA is TGCGCCAGCAGCCAAGATCGATTCTCCCAAGAGACCCAGTACTTC. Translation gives CASSQDRFSQETQYF.